This T cell receptor (beta chain) comes out of a study of T cell responses to AZD1222 COVID-19 vaccine (dated by TCRdb to the early 2020s). About the investigation overall: A total of 230 to 250 trial participants underwent TCR sequencing, of whom 207 received two doses of AZD1222 and about 26 received two doses of the MenACWY control vaccine. Trial participants were enrolled into age subgroups of 18-55, 56-69 and 70-plus years, which contained around 150, 28 and 57 TCR-sequenced participants, respectively.

The time point label, as the study defines it: about 28 days (+/-7) after the second vaccine dose. AZD1222 recipients given second doses at about 4 weeks or at about 12 weeks were pooled, since spike-specific TCR depth and breadth were not found to differ between the two schedules. Vaccinee samples were obtained from the UK trials COV001 and COV002, which included a single-blind randomized controlled phase 2/3 trial of AZD1222 (ChAdOx1 nCoV-19) in healthy adults. For TCRbeta chain sequencing, PBMC samples from trial participants were taken at day 0 and at day 28 after the second dose. From the germline V gene, CDR1 is SGHRS and CDR2 is YFSETQ. Between the V and J ends, shortened by 7 bases and 0 bases respectively, the junction contains 9 bases. CDR3 length: 13 amino acids, cysteine to phenylalanine. Just the 39-base CDR3 DNA is kept, in frame starting at base 1. A word on this clone: The antigen this receptor binds is unknown. Base qualities are not provided; no much larger clone lies one nucleotide away.

The CDR3 regions of human TCRbeta chains were analyzed by immunosequencing. As for the original processing: Repertoire TCRs were matched against a reference library of SARS-CoV-2-specific TCRs generated with the MIRA antigen-specificity platform. Breadth meant the fraction of unique TCRs that were SARS-CoV-2-associated, whereas depth meant the fraction of total T cells that were SARS-CoV-2-associated. Using the MIRA data, each spike-specific TCR was assigned both to the spike region to which the TCR was reactive and to a CD4 or CD8 class. Log10-transformed breadth and depth values were compared by one-way ANOVA with Sidak's multiple comparisons tests. Here the immuneACCESS table is served through TCRdb, limited to in-frame sequences with V and J called. Missing clones are a known gap in these copies; in checked studies unresolved V genes cover under half, and the rest lacks a known reason. That table gives V, J and clone size, and the DNA gave D and trimming. The sample table shows roughly 270,000 clones, and around 93% are seen once. The ten biggest clones cover 0.55% of the sample.

What the study reported, not specific to this receptor: After two AZD1222 doses, spike-specific TCR breadth and depth were significantly higher than at day 0 and than in MenACWY recipients. In the small 56-69-year group, the increase in depth fell short of significance, most likely because of low power. Reportedly, almost half of the unique spike-specific TCRs recognized epitopes lying outside the regions that are mutated in the B.1.351 and B.1.1.7 variants. Conclusions about previously exposed vaccinees are limited because only 5 or 6 AZD1222 recipients were SARS-CoV-2 seropositive at baseline. Participants were mostly white British, with more females than males. The authors suggested clonal diversity may have been underestimated. Vaccine-associated CD4 TCRs spanned the whole spike protein, with dominant responses in regions 160-218 and 743-854. Because no samples from the day 14 peak response were available, repertoires could be characterized only after the peak T cell response.

Sample: peripheral blood, taken 28 days after the second AZD1222 dose. The rearranged chain carries TRBV5-1 and TRBJ2-3, with TRBD1 as a weak D call on 6 bases. This receptor was obtained from an adult who received the AZD1222 COVID-19 vaccine. This receptor carries the CDR3 CASAGASTDTQYF. DNA sequence: TGCGCCAGCGCAGGGGCGAGCACAGATACGCAGTATTTT.